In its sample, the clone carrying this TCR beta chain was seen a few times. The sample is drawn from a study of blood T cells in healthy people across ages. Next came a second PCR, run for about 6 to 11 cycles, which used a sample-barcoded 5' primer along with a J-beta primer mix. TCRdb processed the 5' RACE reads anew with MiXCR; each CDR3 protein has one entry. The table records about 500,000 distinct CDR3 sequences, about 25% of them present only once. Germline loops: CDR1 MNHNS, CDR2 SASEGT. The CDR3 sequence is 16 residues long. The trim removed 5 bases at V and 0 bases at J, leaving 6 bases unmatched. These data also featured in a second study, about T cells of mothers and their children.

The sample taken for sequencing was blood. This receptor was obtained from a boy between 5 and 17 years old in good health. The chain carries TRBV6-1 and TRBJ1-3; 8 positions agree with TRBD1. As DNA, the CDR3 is TGTGCCAGCAGTCCGGACAGGGTGAGCTCTGGAAACACCATATATTTT. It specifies CASSPDRVSSGNTIYF.